This TCR beta chain is from a study of PD-L1 blockade in urothelial cancer. About the research overall: Typically, measured as a median, blood samples had about 140,000 T cells.

Produced via immunoSEQ multiplex PCR; TCRdb's table is partial and in-frame only. Of 55,000 to 70,000 clones detected, around 79% appear once; the ten largest clones hold approximately 4.7%. Germline V lookup: CDR1 LNHDA, CDR2 SQIVND (reference sequence). This CDR3 has 18 amino acids. Unmatched junction bases numbered 12, after V lost 7 bases and J lost 1 base. The source material was PBMCs, sampled around atezolizumab (anti-PD-L1) treatment. The receptor was derived from a man between 65 and 85 years old with urothelial cancer. The chain has TRBV19 and TRBJ1-3, with 11 bases lining up with TRBD1. CDR3 DNA sequence: TGTGCCAGTATGGGGACGCGGACAGGGGGCTTGTCTGGAAACACCATATATTTT. The encoded protein is CASMGTRTGGLSGNTIYF. The whole variable domain, filled in from reference TRBV19 and TRBJ1-3, reads DGGITQSPKYLFRKEGQNVTLSCEQNLNHDAMYWYRQDPGQGLRLIYYSQIVNDFQKGDIAEGYSVSREKKESFPLTVTSAQKNPTAFYLCASMGTRTGGLSGNTIYFGEGSWLTVV.